This is a list of T cell receptor beta chains from one sample in a study of regulatory T cells in long-lasting Graves disease. TCRdb analysed the multiplex PCR reads with MiXCR anew, one entry per CDR3 protein. The table lists around 450,000 distinct CDR3 sequences, roughly 21% of them singletons. This sample comprised peripheral blood mononuclear cells (PBMCs), obtained when the disease was refractory, from a patient treated with antithyroid drugs. These TCRs come from a female donor with Graves disease. Each CDR3 is given with its conserved first and last residue. A D gene is named only where the DNA matches it firmly. Some rows mark clone size as missing; the rest say once, few, many or name a class of expanded clone.

J gene,D gene,V gene,clone size,CDR3 DNA,CDR3 protein
TRBJ1-1,-,TRBV10-3,many,TGTGCCATCAGTGAGTCATCGGCCGGGACCACTGAAGCTTTCTTT,CAISESSAGTTEAFF
TRBJ2-7,-,TRBV2,many,TGTGCCAGCAAGGTGCTTAATAGGGACGGCTACGAGCAGTACTTC,CASKVLNRDGYEQYF
TRBJ2-7,-,TRBV19,-,TGTGCCAGTAGTATAGGTTACAGCCCCTCCTACGAGCAGTACTTC,CASSIGYSPSYEQYF
TRBJ2-5,-,TRBV2,many,TGTGCCAGCAGTGAGGGGCCCTTAGGGACCCAGTACTTC,CASSEGPLGTQYF
TRBJ2-1,-,TRBV27,-,TGTGCCAGCAGTTTTGGCGGAGCCTACAATGAGCAGTTCTTC,CASSFGGAYNEQFF
TRBJ1-1,-,TRBV6-5,many,TGTGCCAGCAGTTACTCTCCCTTTGGCACTGAAGCTTTCTTT,CASSYSPFGTEAFF
TRBJ1-2,-,TRBV11-1,-,TGTGCCAGCAGCCAAGATTTTCTGCTAATGGGCTACACCTTC,CASSQDFLLMGYTF
TRBJ2-5,-,TRBV2,many,TGTGCCACGCCAGGGATCGGGGAGACCCAGTACTTC,CATPGIGETQYF
TRBJ1-2,-,TRBV29-1,-,TGCAGCGTTGGTGAGGGGGTAGGAGGCTACACCTTC,CSVGEGVGGYTF
TRBJ2-1,TRBD2,TRBV20-1,many,TGCAGTGCCCGTGGACTAGCGGGAGGGTCTTACAATGAGCAGTTCTTC,CSARGLAGGSYNEQFF
TRBJ1-5,-,TRBV7-4,few,TGTGCCAGCAGCTTAGTGGTGGTCGGTCAGCCCCAGCATTTT,CASSLVVVGQPQHF
TRBJ1-5,-,TRBV20-1,-,TGCAGTGCTAGAGATCTGGGGGAAAATCAGCCCCAGCATTTT,CSARDLGENQPQHF
TRBJ2-7,-,TRBV28,few,TGTGCCAGCAGTTTATCTTCTCCTCTATTTTCCTACGAGCAGTACTTC,CASSLSSPLFSYEQYF
TRBJ2-7,-,TRBV6-2/TRBV6-3,-,TGTGCCAGCAGTTACTCGAACAGCTTTTCCTCCTACGAGCAGTACTTC,CASSYSNSFSSYEQYF
TRBJ1-1,-,TRBV2,-,TGTGCCAGCCGAGTCGAGGGTAACACTGAAGCTTTCTTT,CASRVEGNTEAFF
TRBJ2-7,-,TRBV7-6,many,TGTGCCAGCAGCTCTACGGACATCTCCTACGAGCAGTACTTC,CASSSTDISYEQYF
TRBJ1-6,-,TRBV12-3/TRBV12-4,many,TGTGCCAGCAGTGCGGGACCCTCACCCCTCCACTTT,CASSAGPSPLHF
TRBJ2-7,TRBD1,TRBV28,few,TGTGCCAGCAGTTTTCCCCCCCCGGGACAGAGCTCCTACGAGCAGTACTTC,CASSFPPPGQSSYEQYF
TRBJ1-5,TRBD1,TRBV7-8,few,TGTGCCAGCAGCTCACGACAGGGGCGGAATCAGCCCCAGCATTTT,CASSSRQGRNQPQHF
TRBJ2-1,TRBD2,TRBV7-2,-,TGTGCCAGCAGCCCAAGGGCGGGAGGTCTCGACAATGAGCAGTTCTTC,CASSPRAGGLDNEQFF
TRBJ2-7,TRBD1,TRBV4-1,-,TGCGCCAGCAGCCAAGTATCAGAGGGGGCGGCCTACGAGCAGTACTTC,CASSQVSEGAAYEQYF
TRBJ2-7,TRBD2,TRBV6-2/TRBV6-3,few,TGTGCCAGCAGTGAGGTTGTACTTAGCGGGGACACCTACGAGCAGTACTTC,CASSEVVLSGDTYEQYF
TRBJ2-5,TRBD2,TRBV7-8,many,TGTGCCAGCAGCAGCGGGACTAGCGGGAGGGCCTTGGTAGAGACCCAGTACTTC,CASSSGTSGRALVETQYF
TRBJ2-7,TRBD1,TRBV2,many,TGTGCCAGCAGTGTGGGACAGGGACTCTCCTACGAGCAGTACTTC,CASSVGQGLSYEQYF